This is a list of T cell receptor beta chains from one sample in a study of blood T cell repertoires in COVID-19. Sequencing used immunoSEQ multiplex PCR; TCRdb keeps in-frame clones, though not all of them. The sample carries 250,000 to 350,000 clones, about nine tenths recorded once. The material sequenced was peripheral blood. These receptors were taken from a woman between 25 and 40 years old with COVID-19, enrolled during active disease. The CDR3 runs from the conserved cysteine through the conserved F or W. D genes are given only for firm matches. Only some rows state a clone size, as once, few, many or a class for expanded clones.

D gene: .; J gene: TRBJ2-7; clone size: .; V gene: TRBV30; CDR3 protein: CAWSVQENYEQYF
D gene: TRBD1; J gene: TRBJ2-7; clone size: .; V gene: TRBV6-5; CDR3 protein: CASSSPGQSSYEQYF
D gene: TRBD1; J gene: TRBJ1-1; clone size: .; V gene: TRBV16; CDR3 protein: CASSQLQGTEAFF
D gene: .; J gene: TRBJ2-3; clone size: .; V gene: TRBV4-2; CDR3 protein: CASSRQFGGSTDTQYF
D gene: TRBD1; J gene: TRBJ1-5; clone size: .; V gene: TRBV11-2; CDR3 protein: CASRGVGTEEHF
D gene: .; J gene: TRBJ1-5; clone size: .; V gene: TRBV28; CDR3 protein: CASSPPPGRVREQPQHF
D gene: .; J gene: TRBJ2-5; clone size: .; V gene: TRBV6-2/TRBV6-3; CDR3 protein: CASSYPEETQYF
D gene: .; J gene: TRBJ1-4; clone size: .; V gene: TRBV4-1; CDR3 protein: CASSQLGRATNEKLFF
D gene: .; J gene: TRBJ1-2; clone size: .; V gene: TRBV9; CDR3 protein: CASSLQGREYGYTF
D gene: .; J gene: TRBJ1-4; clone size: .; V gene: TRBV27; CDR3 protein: CASSPVAGAGKLFF
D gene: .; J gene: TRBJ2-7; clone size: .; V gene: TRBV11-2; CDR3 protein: CASSFRANEQYF
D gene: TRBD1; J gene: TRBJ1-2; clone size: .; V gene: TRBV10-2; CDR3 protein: CASSLGQGASGYTF
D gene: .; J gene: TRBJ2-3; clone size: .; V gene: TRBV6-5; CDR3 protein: CASRRPSTDTQYF
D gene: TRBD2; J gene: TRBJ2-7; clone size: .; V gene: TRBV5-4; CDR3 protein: CASSGGGTATYEQYF
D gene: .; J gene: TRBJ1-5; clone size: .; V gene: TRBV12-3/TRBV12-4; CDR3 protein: CASSPRWRQPQHF
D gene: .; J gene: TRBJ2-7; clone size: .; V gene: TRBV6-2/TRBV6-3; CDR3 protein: CASSYGQHYEQYF
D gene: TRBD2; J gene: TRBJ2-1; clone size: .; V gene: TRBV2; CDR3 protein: CASTPVGLAGGEQFF
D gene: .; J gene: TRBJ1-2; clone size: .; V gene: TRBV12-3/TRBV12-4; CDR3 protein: CASRDPGHHGYTF
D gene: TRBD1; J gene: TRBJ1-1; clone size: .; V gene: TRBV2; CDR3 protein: CASVGTGGNTEAFF
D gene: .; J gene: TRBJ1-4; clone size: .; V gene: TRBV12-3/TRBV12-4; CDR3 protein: CASSPIPGGKLFF
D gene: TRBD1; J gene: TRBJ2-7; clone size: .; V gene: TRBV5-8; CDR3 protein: CASSYVGTGNEQYF
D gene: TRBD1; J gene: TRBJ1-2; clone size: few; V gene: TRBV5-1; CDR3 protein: CASSTRQGTYGYTF
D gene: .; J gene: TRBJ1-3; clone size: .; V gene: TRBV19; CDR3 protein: CASSSGTSSGNTIYF
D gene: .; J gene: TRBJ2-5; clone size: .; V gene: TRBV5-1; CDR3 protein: CASSPRTGGGETQYF
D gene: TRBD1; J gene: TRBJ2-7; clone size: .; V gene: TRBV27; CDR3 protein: CASSLDRRLYEQYF
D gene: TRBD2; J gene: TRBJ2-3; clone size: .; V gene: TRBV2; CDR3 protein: CASREGGSSTDTQYF
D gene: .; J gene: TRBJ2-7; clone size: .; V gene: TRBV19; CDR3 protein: CASKVTAGPHEQYF
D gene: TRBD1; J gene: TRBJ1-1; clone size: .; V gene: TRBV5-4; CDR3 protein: CASSLPGQLNTEAFF
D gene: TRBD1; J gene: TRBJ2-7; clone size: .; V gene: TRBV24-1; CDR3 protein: CATSDPRTGSYEQYF
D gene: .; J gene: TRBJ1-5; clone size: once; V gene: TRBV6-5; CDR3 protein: CASSYDGVTQPQHF
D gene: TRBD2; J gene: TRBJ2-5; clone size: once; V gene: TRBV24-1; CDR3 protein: CATSDSQSGIIKTQYF
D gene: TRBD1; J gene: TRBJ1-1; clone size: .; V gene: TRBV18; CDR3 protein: CASSQDRANTEAFF
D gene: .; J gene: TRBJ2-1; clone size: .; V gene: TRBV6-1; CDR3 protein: CASSEEEQFF
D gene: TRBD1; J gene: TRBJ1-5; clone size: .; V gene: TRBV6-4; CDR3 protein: CASRRRDSYQPQHF
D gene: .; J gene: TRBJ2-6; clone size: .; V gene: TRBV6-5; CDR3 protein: CASSSEQGSGANVLTF
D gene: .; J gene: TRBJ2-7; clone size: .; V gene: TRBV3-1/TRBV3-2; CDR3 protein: CASSQAQGEQYF
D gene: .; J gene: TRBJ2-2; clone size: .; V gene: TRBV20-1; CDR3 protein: CSASQGNTGELFF